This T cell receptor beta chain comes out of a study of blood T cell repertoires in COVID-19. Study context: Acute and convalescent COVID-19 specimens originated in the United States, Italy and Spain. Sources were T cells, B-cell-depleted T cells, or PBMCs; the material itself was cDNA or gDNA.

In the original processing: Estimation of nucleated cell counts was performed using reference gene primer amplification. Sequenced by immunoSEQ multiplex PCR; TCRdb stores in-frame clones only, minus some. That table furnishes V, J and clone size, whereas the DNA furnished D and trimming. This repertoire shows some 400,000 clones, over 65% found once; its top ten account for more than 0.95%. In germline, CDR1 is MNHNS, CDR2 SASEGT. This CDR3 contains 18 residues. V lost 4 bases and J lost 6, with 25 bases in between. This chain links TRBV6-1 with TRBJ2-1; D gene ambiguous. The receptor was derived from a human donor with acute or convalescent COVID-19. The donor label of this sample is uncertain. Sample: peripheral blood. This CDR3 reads CASSVAPSGSRAGNEQFF. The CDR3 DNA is TGTGCCAGCAGTGTTGCTCCTTCCGGGTCTAGAGCCGGCAATGAGCAGTTCTTC.